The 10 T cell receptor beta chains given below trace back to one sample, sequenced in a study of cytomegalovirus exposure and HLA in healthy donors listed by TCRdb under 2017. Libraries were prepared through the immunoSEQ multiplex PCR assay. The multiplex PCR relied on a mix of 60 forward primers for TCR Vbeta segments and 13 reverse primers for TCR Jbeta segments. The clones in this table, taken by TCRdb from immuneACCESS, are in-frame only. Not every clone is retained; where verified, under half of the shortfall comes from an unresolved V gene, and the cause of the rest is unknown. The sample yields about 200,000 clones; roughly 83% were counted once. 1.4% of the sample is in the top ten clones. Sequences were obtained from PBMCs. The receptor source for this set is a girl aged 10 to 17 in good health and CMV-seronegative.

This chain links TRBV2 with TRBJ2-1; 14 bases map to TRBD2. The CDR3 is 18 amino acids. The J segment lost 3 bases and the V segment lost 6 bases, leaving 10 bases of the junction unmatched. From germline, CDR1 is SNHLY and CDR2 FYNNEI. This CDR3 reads CASSDSRGLAGGYNEQFF. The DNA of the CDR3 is TGTGCCAGCAGCGACTCCCGAGGACTAGCGGGGGGCTACAATGAGCAGTTCTTC.

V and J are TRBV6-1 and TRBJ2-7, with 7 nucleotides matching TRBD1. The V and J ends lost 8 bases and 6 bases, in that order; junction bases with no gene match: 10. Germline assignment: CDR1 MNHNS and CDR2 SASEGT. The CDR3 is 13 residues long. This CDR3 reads CASLRQGSAEQYF. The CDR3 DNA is TGTGCCAGCCTACGACAGGGTTCGGCCGAGCAGTACTTC.

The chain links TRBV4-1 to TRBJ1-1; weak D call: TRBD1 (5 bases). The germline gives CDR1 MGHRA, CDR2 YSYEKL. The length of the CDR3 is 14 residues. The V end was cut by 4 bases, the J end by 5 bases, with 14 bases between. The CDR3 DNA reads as TGCGCCAGCAGCCTCAGGGTAGAAGGGACTGAAGCTTTCTTT. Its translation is CASSLRVEGTEAFF.

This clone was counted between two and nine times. The CDR3 coding sequence is TGCGCCAGCAGCCAAGGAAACAGGGAACCTTTCTTT. Encoded protein: CASSQGNREPFF. This sequence joins TRBV4-1 and TRBJ1-1; D might be TRBD1 (6 bases). The CDR3 runs 12 residues. V dropped 1 base and J dropped 12 bases, with 12 bases sitting between them. From germline, CDR1 is MGHRA and CDR2 YSYEKL.

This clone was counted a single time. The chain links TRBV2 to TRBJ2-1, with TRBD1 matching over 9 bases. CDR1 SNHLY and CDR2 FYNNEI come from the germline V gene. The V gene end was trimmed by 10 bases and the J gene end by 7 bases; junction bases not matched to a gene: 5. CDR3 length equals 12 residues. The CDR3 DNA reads TGTGCCACGACAGGGGGGGGGAATGAGCAGTTCTTC. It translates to CATTGGGNEQFF.

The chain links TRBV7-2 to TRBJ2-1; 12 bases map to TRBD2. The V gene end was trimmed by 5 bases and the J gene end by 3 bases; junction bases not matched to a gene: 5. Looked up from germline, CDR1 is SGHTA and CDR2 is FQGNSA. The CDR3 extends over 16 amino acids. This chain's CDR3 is CASSGLAGGIYNEQFF. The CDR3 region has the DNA TGTGCCAGCAGCGGTCTAGCGGGGGGGATCTACAATGAGCAGTTCTTC.

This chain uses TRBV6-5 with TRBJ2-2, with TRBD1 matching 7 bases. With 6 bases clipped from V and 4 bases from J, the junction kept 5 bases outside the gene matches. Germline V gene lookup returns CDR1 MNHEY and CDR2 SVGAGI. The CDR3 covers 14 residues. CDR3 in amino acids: CASRGQEPTGELFF. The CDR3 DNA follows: TGTGCCAGCAGAGGACAGGAGCCCACCGGGGAGCTGTTTTTT.

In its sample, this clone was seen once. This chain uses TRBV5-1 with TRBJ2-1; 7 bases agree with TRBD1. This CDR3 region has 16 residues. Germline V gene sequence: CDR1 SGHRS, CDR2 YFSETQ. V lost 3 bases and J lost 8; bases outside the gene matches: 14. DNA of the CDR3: TGCGCCAGCAGCTCAACTTTCGGACAGGCTTCTGATGAGCAGTTCTTC. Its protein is CASSSTFGQASDEQFF.

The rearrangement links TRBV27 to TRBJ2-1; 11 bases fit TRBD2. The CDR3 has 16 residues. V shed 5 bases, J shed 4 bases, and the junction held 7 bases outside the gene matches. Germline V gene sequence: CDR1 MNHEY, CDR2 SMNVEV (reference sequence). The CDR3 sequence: CASSTSGTSGYNEQFF. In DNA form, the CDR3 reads TGTGCCAGCAGTACTTCCGGGACTAGCGGATACAATGAGCAGTTCTTC.

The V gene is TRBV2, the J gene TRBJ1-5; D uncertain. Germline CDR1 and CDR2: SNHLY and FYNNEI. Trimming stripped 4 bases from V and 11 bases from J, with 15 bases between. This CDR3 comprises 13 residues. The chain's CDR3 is CASSATQEFAQHF. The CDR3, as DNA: TGTGCCAGCAGTGCGACACAAGAGTTCGCCCAGCATTTT.